This T cell receptor (beta chain) was sequenced for a study of CD8 T cells in ankylosing spondylitis. The CDR3 has 11 residues. CDR1 and CDR2 (germline): GTSNPN, SVGIG (reference sequence). Trimming removed 2 bases from V and 11 bases from J; junction bases left unmatched: 2. TCRdb used MiXCR to reprocess the 5' RACE reads, holding one entry per CDR3 protein. The sample holds approximately 100,000 distinct CDR3 sequences, about 25% seen once. This clonotype has ten or more counts. Specimen: synovial fluid, either unsorted or a sorted T cell fraction (not recorded which). The J gene is TRBJ1-1, the V gene TRBV30; 10 positions agree with TRBD1. The receptor was isolated from a male donor with ankylosing spondylitis. DNA for the CDR3: TGTGCCTGGAGTCCGGGACAGGGGGCTTTCTTT. Translation gives CAWSPGQGAFF.